The TCR beta chain described here comes from a study of cytotoxic CD8 clonotypes in ibrutinib-treated CLL. Study-wide context: 11 relapsed/refractory, about 14 treatment-naive; 17 IGHV unmutated.

TCRdb's table, derived via immunoSEQ multiplex PCR, lists solely in-frame clones and lacks some. The table has tens of thousands of clones, less than 60% seen once. Looked up from germline, CDR1 is MGHRA and CDR2 is YSYEKL. The CDR3 runs to 15 residues. The V end lost 1 base, the J end lost 7 bases, and 14 bases lay between the germline ends. This clonotype originated in a human donor with chronic lymphocytic leukemia. The rearrangement uses TRBV4-1 and TRBJ1-5, with D maybe TRBD1 (5 bases). This specimen was PBMCs, taken after 12 months of ibrutinib treatment. In nucleotides, the CDR3 is TGCGCCAGCAGCCAAGTCCTTGGGGGAGGGCAGCCCCAGCATTTT. Its protein is CASSQVLGGGQPQHF.